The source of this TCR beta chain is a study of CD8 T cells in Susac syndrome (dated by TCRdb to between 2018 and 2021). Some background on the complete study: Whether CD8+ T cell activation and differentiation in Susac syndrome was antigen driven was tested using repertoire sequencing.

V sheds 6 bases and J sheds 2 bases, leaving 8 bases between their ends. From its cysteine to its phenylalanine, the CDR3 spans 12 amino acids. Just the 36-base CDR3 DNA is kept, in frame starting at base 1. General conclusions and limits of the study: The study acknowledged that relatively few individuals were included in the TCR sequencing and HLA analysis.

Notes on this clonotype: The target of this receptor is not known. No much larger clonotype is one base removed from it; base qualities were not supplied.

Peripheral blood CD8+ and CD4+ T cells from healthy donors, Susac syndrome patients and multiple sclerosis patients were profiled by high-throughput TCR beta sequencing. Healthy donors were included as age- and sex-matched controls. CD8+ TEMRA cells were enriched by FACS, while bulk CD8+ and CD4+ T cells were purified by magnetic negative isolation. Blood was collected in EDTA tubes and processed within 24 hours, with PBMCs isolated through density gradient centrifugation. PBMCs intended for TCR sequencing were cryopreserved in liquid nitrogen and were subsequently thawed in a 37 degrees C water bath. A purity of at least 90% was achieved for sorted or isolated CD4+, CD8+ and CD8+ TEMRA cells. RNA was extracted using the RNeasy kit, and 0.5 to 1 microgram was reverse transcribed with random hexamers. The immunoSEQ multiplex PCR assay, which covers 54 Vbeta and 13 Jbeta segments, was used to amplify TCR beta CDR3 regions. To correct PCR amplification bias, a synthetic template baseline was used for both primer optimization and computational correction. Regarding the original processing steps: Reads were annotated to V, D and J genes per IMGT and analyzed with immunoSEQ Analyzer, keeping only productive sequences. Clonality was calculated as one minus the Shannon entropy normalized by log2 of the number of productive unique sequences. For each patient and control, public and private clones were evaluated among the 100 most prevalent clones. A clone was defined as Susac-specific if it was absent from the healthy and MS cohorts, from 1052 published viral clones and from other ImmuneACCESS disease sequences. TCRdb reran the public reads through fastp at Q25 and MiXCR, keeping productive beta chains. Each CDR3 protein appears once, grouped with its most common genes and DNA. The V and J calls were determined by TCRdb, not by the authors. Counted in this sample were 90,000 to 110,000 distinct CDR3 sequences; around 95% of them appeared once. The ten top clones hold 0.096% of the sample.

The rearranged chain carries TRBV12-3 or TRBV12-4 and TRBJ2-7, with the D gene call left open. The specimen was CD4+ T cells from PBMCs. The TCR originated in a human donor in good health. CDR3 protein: CASSLTTYEQYF. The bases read TGTGCCAGCAGCCTGACCACCTACGAGCAGTACTTC.